This T cell receptor (beta chain) was profiled in a study of blood T cell repertoires in COVID-19. Across the whole study: Sample material is recorded as cDNA or gDNA derived from T cells, B-cell-depleted T cells, or PBMCs.

Germline CDR1 is LNHNV and CDR2 is YYDKDF (reference sequence). The CDR3 sequence is 13 residues long. Trimming took off 1 base at V and 10 bases at J, with 11 bases between the two ends. Per the authors' pipeline: It was from reference gene primer amplification that nucleated cell counts were estimated. Sequencing was performed with immunoSEQ multiplex PCR; in TCRdb, only in-frame clones are kept and a portion is missing. V, J and clone size derive from that table, while D and trimming were established from the DNA sequence. The sample shows about 190,000 clones, roughly 82% of them seen only once. The clonotype comes from a woman aged 60 to 75 with COVID-19, enrolled during active disease. The sequenced material came from peripheral blood. This rearrangement joins TRBV15 to TRBJ2-1; D is uncertain. For the CDR3, the DNA is TGTGCCACCAGCAGAGGCCTTTCCGGGGAGCAGTTCTTC. Protein sequence: CATSRGLSGEQFF.